This is a list of T cell receptor beta chains from one sample in a study of blood T cell repertoires in COVID-19. TCRdb's table, derived via immunoSEQ multiplex PCR, lists solely in-frame clones and lacks some. The sample contains 330,000 or so clones, about 88% of which appear only once. Sequencing was carried out using PBMCs or T cells enriched from blood (not recorded which). These receptors were obtained from a woman in her thirties who had been exposed to COVID-19. Each CDR3 is given with its conserved first and last residue. The D gene is left open where the match is weak. Clone size is not always given. Where it is, it says once, few, many or a class for expanded clones.

D	V	J	size	CDR3	DNA
TRBD2	TRBV24-1	TRBJ2-7	NA	CATSDARLAEKEQYF	TGTGCCACCAGTGATGCCCGACTAGCGGAAAAGGAGCAGTACTTC
NA	TRBV11-3	TRBJ1-1	NA	CASSRSGDTEAFF	TGTGCCAGCAGCCGGAGCGGGGACACTGAAGCTTTCTTT
NA	TRBV6-5	TRBJ1-5	NA	CASRPNGGVGQPQHF	TGTGCCAGCAGACCCAACGGGGGGGTCGGGCAGCCCCAGCATTTT
TRBD2	TRBV2	TRBJ2-7	NA	CASRAGTSGYEQYF	TGTGCCAGCAGGGCCGGGACTAGCGGCTACGAGCAGTACTTC
NA	TRBV12-3/TRBV12-4	TRBJ2-1	NA	CASSLLATHEQFF	TGTGCCAGCAGTTTACTAGCGACCCATGAGCAGTTCTTC
TRBD1	TRBV28	TRBJ1-2	NA	CASSPPTGENYGYTF	TGTGCCAGCAGCCCCCCGACAGGGGAGAACTATGGCTACACCTTC
TRBD2	TRBV6-2/TRBV6-3	TRBJ2-2	NA	CASSRGGSLAGELFF	TGTGCCAGCAGTCGCGGGGGGAGCTTGGCCGGGGAGCTGTTTTTT
TRBD2	TRBV19	TRBJ2-1	NA	CASTIAGVLNNEQFF	TGTGCCAGTACCATAGCGGGAGTTCTTAACAATGAGCAGTTCTTC
TRBD1	TRBV28	TRBJ2-7	NA	CASRSGQGGYEQYF	TGTGCCAGCAGATCGGGACAGGGTGGCTACGAGCAGTACTTC
TRBD2	TRBV7-9	TRBJ2-4	NA	CASGAGTSGEYF	TGTGCCAGCGGAGCGGGGACTAGCGGCGAGTACTTC
TRBD2	TRBV19	TRBJ2-1	NA	CASAAGPLNEQFF	TGTGCCAGCGCAGCGGGACCCCTCAATGAGCAGTTCTTC
TRBD1	TRBV12-5	TRBJ2-1	NA	CASGLAQGDRGYEQFF	TGTGCTAGTGGTTTGGCACAGGGGGACAGGGGATATGAGCAGTTCTTC
NA	TRBV30	TRBJ2-7	once	CAAGSYEQYF	TGTGCGGCAGGCTCCTACGAGCAGTACTTC